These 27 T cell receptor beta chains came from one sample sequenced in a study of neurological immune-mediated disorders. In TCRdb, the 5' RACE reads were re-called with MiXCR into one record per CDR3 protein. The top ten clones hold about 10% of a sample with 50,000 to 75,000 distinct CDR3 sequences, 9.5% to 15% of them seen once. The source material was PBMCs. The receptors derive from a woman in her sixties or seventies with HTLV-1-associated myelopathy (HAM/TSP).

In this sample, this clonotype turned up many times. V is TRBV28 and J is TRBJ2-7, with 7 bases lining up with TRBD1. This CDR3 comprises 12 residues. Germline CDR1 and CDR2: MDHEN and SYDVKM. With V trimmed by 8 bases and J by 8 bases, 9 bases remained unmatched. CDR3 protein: CASARQGIKQYF. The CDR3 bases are TGTGCCAGCGCACGACAGGGAATCAAGCAGTACTTC.

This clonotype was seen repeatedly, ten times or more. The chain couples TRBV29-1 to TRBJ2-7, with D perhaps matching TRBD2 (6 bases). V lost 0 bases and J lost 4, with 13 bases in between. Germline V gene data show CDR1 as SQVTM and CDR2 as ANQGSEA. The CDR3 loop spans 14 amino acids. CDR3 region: CSVEDSGRGYEQYF. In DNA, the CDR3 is TGCAGCGTTGAAGATTCCGGGAGAGGATACGAGCAGTACTTC.

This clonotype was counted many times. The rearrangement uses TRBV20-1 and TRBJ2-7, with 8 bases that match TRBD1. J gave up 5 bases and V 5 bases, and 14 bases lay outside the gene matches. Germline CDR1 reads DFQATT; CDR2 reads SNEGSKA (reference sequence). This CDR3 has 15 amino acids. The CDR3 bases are TGCAGTGCTCCTAAACCCGGACAGGGTTTGCACGAGCAGTACTTC. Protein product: CSAPKPGQGLHEQYF.

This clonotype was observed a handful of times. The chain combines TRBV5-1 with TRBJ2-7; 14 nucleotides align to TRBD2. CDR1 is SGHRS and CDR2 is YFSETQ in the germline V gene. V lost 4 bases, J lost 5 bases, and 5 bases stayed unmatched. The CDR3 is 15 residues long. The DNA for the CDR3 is TGCGCCAGCAGCCGCGGACTAGCGGGGGGCGACGAGCAGTACTTC. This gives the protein CASSRGLAGGDEQYF.

The CDR3 spells CASSPSTANTEAFF. CDR3 coding DNA: TGTGCCAGCAGCCCGTCGACAGCGAACACTGAAGCTTTCTTT. J is TRBJ1-1 and V is TRBV3-1; TRBD1 is a possible D gene (5 bases). CDR1 LGHDT and CDR2 YNNKEL come from the germline V gene (reference sequence). The CDR3 spans 14 residues. V lost 4 bases, J lost 1 base, and 10 bases lay in between.

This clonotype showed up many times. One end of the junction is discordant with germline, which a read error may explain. This CDR3 is CASSLTRGPIDF. CDR3 nucleotides: TGTGCCAGCAGTCTTACGAGGGGACCAATAGACTTC. J is TRBJ2-1 and V is TRBV12-3 or TRBV12-4; TRBD1 or TRBD2 may be the D gene (5 bases each). This CDR3 has 12 residues.

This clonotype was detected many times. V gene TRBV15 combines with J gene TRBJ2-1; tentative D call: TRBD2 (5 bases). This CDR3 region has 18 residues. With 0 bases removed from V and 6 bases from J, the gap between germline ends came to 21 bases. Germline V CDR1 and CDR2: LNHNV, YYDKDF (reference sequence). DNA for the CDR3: TGTGCCACCAGCAGAGATAGGGAAGTGGAGGTACAAAGCAATGAGCAGTTCTTC. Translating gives CATSRDREVEVQSNEQFF. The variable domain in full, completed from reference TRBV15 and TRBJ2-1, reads DAMVIQNPRYQVTQFGKPVTLSCSQTLNHNVMYWYQQKSSQAPKLLFHYYDKDFNNEADTPDNFQSRRPNTSFCFLDIRSPGLGDTAMYLCATSRDREVEVQSNEQFFGPGTRLTVL.

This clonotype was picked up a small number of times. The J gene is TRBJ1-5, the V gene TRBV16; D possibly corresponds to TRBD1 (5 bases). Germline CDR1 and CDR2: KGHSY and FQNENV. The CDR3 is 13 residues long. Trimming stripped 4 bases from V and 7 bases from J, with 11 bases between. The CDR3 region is CASSLAWDQPQHF. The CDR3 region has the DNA TGTGCCAGCAGCCTGGCGTGGGACCAGCCCCAGCATTTT.

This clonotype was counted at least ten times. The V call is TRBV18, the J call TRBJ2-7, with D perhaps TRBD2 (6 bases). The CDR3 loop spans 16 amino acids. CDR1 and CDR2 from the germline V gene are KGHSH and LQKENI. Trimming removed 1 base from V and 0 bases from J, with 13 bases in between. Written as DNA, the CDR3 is TGTGCCAGCTCACCACGGCGGGACGGGAGCTCCTACGAGCAGTACTTC. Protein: CASSPRRDGSSYEQYF.

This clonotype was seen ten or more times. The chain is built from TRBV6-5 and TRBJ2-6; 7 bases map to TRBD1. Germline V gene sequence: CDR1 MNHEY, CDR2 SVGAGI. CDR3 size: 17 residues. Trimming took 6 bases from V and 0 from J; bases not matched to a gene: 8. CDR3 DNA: TGTGCCAGCAGAACAGGGACAGCGCTCTCTGGGGCCAACGTCCTGACTTTC. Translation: CASRTGTALSGANVLTF.

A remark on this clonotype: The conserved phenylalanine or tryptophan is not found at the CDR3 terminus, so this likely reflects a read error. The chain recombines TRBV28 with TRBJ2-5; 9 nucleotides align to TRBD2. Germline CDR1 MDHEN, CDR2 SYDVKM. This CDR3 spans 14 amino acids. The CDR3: CASSQLAGTETQYL. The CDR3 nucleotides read TGTGCCAGCAGTCAGCTAGCGGGAACAGAGACACAGTACCTC.

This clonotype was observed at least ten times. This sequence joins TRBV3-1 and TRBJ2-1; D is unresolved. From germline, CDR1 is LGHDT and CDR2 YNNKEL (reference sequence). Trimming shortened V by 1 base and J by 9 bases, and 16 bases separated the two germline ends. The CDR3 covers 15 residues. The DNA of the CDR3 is TGTGCCAGCAGCCAAGTAAGGGTCAGCACCGCTGAGCAGTTCTTC. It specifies CASSQVRVSTAEQFF.

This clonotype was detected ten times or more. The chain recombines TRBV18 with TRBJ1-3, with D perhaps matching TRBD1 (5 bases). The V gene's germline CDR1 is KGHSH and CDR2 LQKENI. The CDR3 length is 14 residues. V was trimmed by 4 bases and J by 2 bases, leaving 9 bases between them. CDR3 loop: CASSRSGPGNTIYF. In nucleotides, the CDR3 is TGTGCCAGCTCACGCTCAGGGCCTGGAAACACCATATATTTT.

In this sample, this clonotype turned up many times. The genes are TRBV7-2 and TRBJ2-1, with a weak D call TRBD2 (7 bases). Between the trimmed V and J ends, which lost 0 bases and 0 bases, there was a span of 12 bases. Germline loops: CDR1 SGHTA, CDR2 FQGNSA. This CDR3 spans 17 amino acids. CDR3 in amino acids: CASSLAGGGSSYNEQFF. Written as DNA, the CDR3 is TGTGCCAGCAGCTTAGCGGGGGGCGGGAGCTCCTACAATGAGCAGTTCTTC.

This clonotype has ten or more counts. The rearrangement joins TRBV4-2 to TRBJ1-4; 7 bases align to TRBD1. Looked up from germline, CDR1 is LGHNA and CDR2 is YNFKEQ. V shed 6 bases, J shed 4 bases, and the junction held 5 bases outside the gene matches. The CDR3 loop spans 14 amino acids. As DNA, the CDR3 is TGTGCCAGCAGTCAGGGGACAGTTAATGAAAAACTGTTTTTT. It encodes CASSQGTVNEKLFF.

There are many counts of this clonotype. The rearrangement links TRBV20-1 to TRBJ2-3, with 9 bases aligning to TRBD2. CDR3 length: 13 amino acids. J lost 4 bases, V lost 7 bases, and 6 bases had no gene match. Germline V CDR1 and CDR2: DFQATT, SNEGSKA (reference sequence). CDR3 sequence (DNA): TGCAGTGTTCCCAGCGGGAGGCCAGATACGCAGTATTTT. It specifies CSVPSGRPDTQYF.

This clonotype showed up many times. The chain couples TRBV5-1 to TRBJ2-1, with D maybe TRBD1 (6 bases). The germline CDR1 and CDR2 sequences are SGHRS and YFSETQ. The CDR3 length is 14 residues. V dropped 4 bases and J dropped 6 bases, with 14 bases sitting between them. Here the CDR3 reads CASSVNRVRNEQFF. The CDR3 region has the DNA TGCGCCAGCAGCGTAAACAGGGTCCGCAATGAGCAGTTCTTC.

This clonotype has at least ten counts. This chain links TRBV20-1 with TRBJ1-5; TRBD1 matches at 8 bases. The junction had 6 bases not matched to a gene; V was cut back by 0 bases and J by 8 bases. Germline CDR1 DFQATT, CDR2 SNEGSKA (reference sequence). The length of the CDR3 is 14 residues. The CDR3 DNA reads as TGCAGTGCTAGAGACACAGGGGGAAGAGAGCCCCAGCATTTT. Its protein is CSARDTGGREPQHF.

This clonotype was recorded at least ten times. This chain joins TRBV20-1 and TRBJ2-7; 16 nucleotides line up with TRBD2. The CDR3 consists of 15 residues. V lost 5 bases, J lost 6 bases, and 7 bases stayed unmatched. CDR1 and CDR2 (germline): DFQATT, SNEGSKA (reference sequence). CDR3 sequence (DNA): TGCAGTGCTGGGACTAGCGGGAGGGACGGGGGCGAGCAGTACTTC. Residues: CSAGTSGRDGGEQYF.

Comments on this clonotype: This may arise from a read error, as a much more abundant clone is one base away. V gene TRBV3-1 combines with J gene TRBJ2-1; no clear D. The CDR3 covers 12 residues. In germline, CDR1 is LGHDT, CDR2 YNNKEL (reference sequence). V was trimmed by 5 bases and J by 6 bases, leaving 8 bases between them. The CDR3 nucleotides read TGTGCCAGCAGCTATCCGTGCAATGAGCAGTTCTTC. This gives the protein CASSYPCNEQFF.

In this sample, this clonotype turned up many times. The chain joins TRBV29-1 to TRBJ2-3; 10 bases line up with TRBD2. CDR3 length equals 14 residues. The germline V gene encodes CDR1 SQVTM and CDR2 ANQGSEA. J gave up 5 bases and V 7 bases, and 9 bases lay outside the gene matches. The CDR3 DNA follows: TGCAGCGGGATCCTAGCGGGAGTTGGAGATACGCAGTATTTT. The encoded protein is CSGILAGVGDTQYF.

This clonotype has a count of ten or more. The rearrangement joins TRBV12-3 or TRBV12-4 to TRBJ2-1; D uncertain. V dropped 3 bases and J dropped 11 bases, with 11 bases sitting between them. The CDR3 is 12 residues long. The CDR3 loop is CASSFLGGKQFF. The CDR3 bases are TGTGCCAGCAGTTTTTTGGGTGGTAAGCAGTTCTTC.

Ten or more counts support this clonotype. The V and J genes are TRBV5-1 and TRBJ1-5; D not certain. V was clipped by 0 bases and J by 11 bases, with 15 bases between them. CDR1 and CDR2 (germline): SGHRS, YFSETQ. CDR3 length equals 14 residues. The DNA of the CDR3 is TGCGCCAGCAGCTTGGATGCCACGGTAAGAGCCCAGCATTTT. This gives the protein CASSLDATVRAQHF.

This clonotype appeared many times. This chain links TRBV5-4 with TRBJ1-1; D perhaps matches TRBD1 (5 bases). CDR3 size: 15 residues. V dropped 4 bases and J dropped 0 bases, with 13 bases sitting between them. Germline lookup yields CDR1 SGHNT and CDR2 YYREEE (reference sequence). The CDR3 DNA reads TGTGCCAGCAGCACTAAGGGGCCGATGAACACTGAAGCTTTCTTT. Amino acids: CASSTKGPMNTEAFF.

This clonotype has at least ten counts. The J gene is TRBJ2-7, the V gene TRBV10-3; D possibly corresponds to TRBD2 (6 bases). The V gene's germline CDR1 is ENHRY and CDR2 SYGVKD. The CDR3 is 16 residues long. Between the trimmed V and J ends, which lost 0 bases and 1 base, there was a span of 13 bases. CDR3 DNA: TGTGCCATCAGTGAGTCGATGGCGGGGACGTCCTACGAGCAGTACTTC. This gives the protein CAISESMAGTSYEQYF.

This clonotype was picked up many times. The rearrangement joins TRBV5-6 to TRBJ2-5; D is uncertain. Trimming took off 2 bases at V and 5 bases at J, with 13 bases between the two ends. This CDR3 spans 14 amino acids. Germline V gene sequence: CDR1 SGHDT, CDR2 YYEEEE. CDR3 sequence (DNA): TGTGCCAGCAGCTTACCGGCGATCGTCGAGACCCAGTACTTC. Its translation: CASSLPAIVETQYF.

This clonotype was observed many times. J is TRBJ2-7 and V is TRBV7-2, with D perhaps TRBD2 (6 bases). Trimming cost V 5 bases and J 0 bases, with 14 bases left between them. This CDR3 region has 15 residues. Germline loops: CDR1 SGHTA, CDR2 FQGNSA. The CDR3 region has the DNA TGTGCCAGCAGCGCACTAGCAAAGAGCTCCTACGAGCAGTACTTC. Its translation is CASSALAKSSYEQYF. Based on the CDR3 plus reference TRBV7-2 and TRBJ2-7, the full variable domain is GAGVSQSPSNKVTEKGKDVELRCDPISGHTALYWYRQSLGQGLEFLIYFQGNSAPDKSGLPSDRFSAERTGGSVSTLTIQRTQQEDSAVYLCASSALAKSSYEQYFGPGTRLTVT.